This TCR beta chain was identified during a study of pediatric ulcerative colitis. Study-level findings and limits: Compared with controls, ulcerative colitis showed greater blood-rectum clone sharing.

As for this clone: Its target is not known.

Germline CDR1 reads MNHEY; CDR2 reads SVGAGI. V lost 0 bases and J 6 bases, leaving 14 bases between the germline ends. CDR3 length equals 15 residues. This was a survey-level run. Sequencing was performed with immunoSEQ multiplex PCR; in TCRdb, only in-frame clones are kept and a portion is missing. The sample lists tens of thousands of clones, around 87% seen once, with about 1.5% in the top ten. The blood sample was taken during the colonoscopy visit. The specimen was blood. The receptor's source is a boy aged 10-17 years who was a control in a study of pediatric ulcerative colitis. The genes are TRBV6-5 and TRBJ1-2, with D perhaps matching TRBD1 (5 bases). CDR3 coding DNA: TGTGCCAGCAGTTACTCGATTGGGGCTGGGGATGGCTACACCTTC. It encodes CASSYSIGAGDGYTF.